A selection of T cell receptor beta chains follows, all from one sample in a study of identifying expanded T cells in peripheral blood. Profiling relied on immunoSEQ multiplex PCR, and the TCRdb table lists in-frame clones only, not all of them. In the table there are around 81,000 clones, 70% to 90% of which are singletons. Sequencing was carried out using blood. The receptors were sampled from a person aged 18 to 75 in good health. Both conserved end residues are part of each CDR3. The D gene is left open where the match is weak. Expanded clones are given a class, and other clones once, few, many or no size at all.

D gene: TRBD1
V gene: TRBV7-7
clone size: -
J gene: TRBJ2-1
CDR3 protein: CASSLGQGAPNEQFF
CDR3 DNA: TGTGCCAGCAGCCTCGGACAGGGGGCGCCCAATGAGCAGTTCTTC

D gene: -
V gene: TRBV7-9
clone size: -
J gene: TRBJ1-6
CDR3 protein: CASSLGGRSPLHF
CDR3 DNA: TGTGCCAGCAGCTTAGGAGGGAGATCACCCCTCCACTTT

D gene: -
V gene: TRBV5-8
clone size: -
J gene: TRBJ2-1
CDR3 protein: CASSLLARSDNEQFF
CDR3 DNA: TGTGCCAGCAGCTTACTAGCACGGTCAGACAATGAGCAGTTCTTC

D gene: -
V gene: TRBV19
clone size: -
J gene: TRBJ2-7
CDR3 protein: CASSNPGGSSYEQYF
CDR3 DNA: TGTGCCAGTAGTAACCCAGGGGGGAGCTCCTACGAGCAGTACTTC

D gene: -
V gene: TRBV29-1
clone size: -
J gene: TRBJ1-1
CDR3 protein: CSVESLVRGGTEAFF
CDR3 DNA: TGCAGCGTTGAGTCCCTCGTTCGAGGAGGAACTGAAGCTTTCTTT

D gene: TRBD1
V gene: TRBV7-2
clone size: -
J gene: TRBJ1-3
CDR3 protein: CASSSGTGGTGNTIYF
CDR3 DNA: TGTGCCAGCAGCTCCGGGACAGGGGGAACTGGAAACACCATATATTTT

D gene: -
V gene: TRBV11-2
clone size: -
J gene: TRBJ1-1
CDR3 protein: CASSLEESEAFF
CDR3 DNA: TGTGCCAGCAGCTTAGAGGAATCCGAAGCTTTCTTT

D gene: -
V gene: TRBV6-5
clone size: many
J gene: TRBJ1-2
CDR3 protein: CASSPPGRANYGYTF
CDR3 DNA: TGTGCCAGCAGTCCCCCGGGGCGCGCTAACTATGGCTACACCTTC

D gene: -
V gene: TRBV11-2
clone size: -
J gene: TRBJ2-5
CDR3 protein: CASSLGWAASGTQYF
CDR3 DNA: TGTGCCAGCAGCTTAGGGTGGGCGGCTTCAGGGACCCAGTACTTC

D gene: -
V gene: TRBV4-1
clone size: -
J gene: TRBJ1-4
CDR3 protein: CASSQGNPGGNEKLFF
CDR3 DNA: TGCGCCAGCAGCCAAGGAAATCCGGGCGGTAATGAAAAACTGTTTTTT

D gene: -
V gene: TRBV2
clone size: -
J gene: TRBJ2-7
CDR3 protein: CASSEGIDEQYF
CDR3 DNA: TGTGCCAGCAGTGAAGGTATCGACGAGCAGTACTTC

D gene: -
V gene: TRBV5-1
clone size: -
J gene: TRBJ1-5
CDR3 protein: CASSLGSGSNQPQHF
CDR3 DNA: TGCGCCAGCAGCTTGGGATCCGGGAGCAATCAGCCCCAGCATTTT

D gene: -
V gene: TRBV20-1
clone size: -
J gene: TRBJ2-7
CDR3 protein: CSAGTATGQYF
CDR3 DNA: TGCAGTGCGGGAACAGCTACGGGGCAGTACTTC

D gene: -
V gene: TRBV28
clone size: -
J gene: TRBJ2-7
CDR3 protein: CASSLTFYEQYF
CDR3 DNA: TGTGCCAGCAGTTTGACATTCTACGAGCAGTACTTC

D gene: TRBD1
V gene: TRBV7-2
clone size: -
J gene: TRBJ1-6
CDR3 protein: CASSRGTGRRNSPLHF
CDR3 DNA: TGTGCCAGCAGCCGAGGGACAGGGCGACGTAATTCACCCCTCCACTTT

D gene: -
V gene: TRBV6-5
clone size: -
J gene: TRBJ1-1
CDR3 protein: CASSYETGINTEAFF
CDR3 DNA: TGTGCCAGCAGTTACGAGACAGGCATCAACACTGAAGCTTTCTTT

D gene: -
V gene: TRBV27
clone size: -
J gene: TRBJ1-1
CDR3 protein: CASSFRKRDTEAFF
CDR3 DNA: TGTGCCAGCAGTTTCAGAAAAAGGGACACTGAAGCTTTCTTT

D gene: -
V gene: TRBV19
clone size: -
J gene: TRBJ1-6
CDR3 protein: CASSFGSSPLHF
CDR3 DNA: TGTGCCAGTAGCTTTGGCAGTTCACCCCTCCACTTT

D gene: -
V gene: TRBV19
clone size: -
J gene: TRBJ1-6
CDR3 protein: CASSALRGSYNSPLHF
CDR3 DNA: TGTGCCAGTAGTGCCCTCAGGGGCTCCTATAATTCACCCCTCCACTTT

D gene: -
V gene: TRBV11-1
clone size: -
J gene: TRBJ2-7
CDR3 protein: CASSLVGKGDYEQYF
CDR3 DNA: TGTGCCAGCAGCTTAGTGGGTAAAGGGGACTACGAGCAGTACTTC

D gene: -
V gene: TRBV6-5
clone size: -
J gene: TRBJ1-1
CDR3 protein: CASQSYNTEAFF
CDR3 DNA: TGTGCCAGTCAGTCTTATAACACTGAAGCTTTCTTT

D gene: -
V gene: TRBV6-6
clone size: -
J gene: TRBJ1-3
CDR3 protein: CASSGGGTIYF
CDR3 DNA: TGTGCCAGCAGTGGCGGGGGCACCATATATTTT

D gene: -
V gene: TRBV6-6
clone size: -
J gene: TRBJ2-7
CDR3 protein: CASSRDIGSTYEQYF
CDR3 DNA: TGTGCCAGCAGTCGTGATATAGGGTCGACCTACGAGCAGTACTTC

D gene: TRBD1
V gene: TRBV5-4
clone size: -
J gene: TRBJ2-2
CDR3 protein: CARQGWAGELFF
CDR3 DNA: TGTGCAAGACAGGGTTGGGCCGGGGAGCTGTTTTTT

D gene: -
V gene: TRBV19
clone size: once
J gene: TRBJ2-3
CDR3 protein: CASSIALTDTQYF
CDR3 DNA: TGTGCCAGTAGTATAGCCCTCACAGATACGCAGTATTTT

D gene: -
V gene: TRBV7-2
clone size: -
J gene: TRBJ2-7
CDR3 protein: CASSLPGLNPYEQYF
CDR3 DNA: TGTGCCAGCAGCTTACCGGGACTGAATCCCTACGAGCAGTACTTC

D gene: -
V gene: TRBV19
clone size: few
J gene: TRBJ2-1
CDR3 protein: CASSIGGLWGSYNEQFF
CDR3 DNA: TGTGCCAGTAGTATAGGGGGGCTCTGGGGAAGCTACAATGAGCAGTTCTTC

D gene: -
V gene: TRBV9
clone size: -
J gene: TRBJ1-6
CDR3 protein: CASNRDADSPLHF
CDR3 DNA: TGTGCCAGCAACCGGGACGCGGATTCACCCCTCCACTTT

D gene: -
V gene: TRBV14
clone size: -
J gene: TRBJ2-7
CDR3 protein: CASSQGHGTTRYEQYF
CDR3 DNA: TGTGCCAGCAGCCAGGGTCACGGGACAACACGCTACGAGCAGTACTTC

D gene: -
V gene: TRBV30
clone size: -
J gene: TRBJ1-5
CDR3 protein: CAWSASTYSNQPQHF
CDR3 DNA: TGTGCCTGGAGTGCTTCGACGTATAGCAATCAGCCCCAGCATTTT

D gene: -
V gene: TRBV4-3
clone size: -
J gene: TRBJ1-5
CDR3 protein: CASSPRAARRNSNQPQHF
CDR3 DNA: TGCGCCAGCAGCCCCCGGGCCGCCAGAAGAAATAGCAATCAGCCCCAGCATTTT